One and the same sample provided the 11 T cell receptor beta chains below, sequenced in a study of T cells in Graves' hyperthyroidism and ophthalmopathy. The investigators amplified TCR beta CDR3 regions from RNA transcripts. The primer set for the first-round RT-PCR of the TCR CDR3 was HTBI. One entry per CDR3 protein results from TCRdb running MiXCR on the multiplex PCR reads. This table holds about 59,000 distinct CDR3 sequences, around 53% found once. Sequenced material: blood. These receptors originate from an older woman with Graves' ophthalmopathy.

The chain carries TRBV28 and TRBJ1-2; D not resolved. The CDR3 loop spans 12 amino acids. Germline CDR1 and CDR2: MDHEN and SYDVKM. Trimming removed 5 bases at V and 8 bases at J, with 12 bases between. In DNA, the CDR3 is TGTGCCAGCAGTCCTTTGAGGGAGGGCTACACCTTC. This translates into CASSPLREGYTF.

The CDR3 DNA follows: TGCAGCGTTGAGGTGACAGGGAACAATGAGCAGTTCTTC. It codes for CSVEVTGNNEQFF. The rearrangement joins TRBV29-1 to TRBJ2-1, with TRBD1 matching over 7 bases. The CDR3 has 13 amino acids. Germline V gene sequence: CDR1 SQVTM, CDR2 ANQGSEA. V was pared by 3 bases and J by 5 bases, with 4 bases of the junction left unmatched.

J is TRBJ2-7 and V is TRBV24-1; D is undetermined. The DNA end favors TRBJ2-5, so the J call may be wrong. The CDR3 loop spans 16 amino acids. Germline CDR1 KGHDR, CDR2 SFDVKD. The CDR3 reads CATSDLHAGDIETQYF. In DNA form, the CDR3 reads TGTGCCACCAGTGATTTGCACGCAGGCGATATAGAGACCCAGTACTTC.

The rearrangement joins TRBV12-5 to TRBJ1-2, with TRBD1 matching 9 bases. There are 17 residues in the CDR3. Germline assignment: CDR1 LGHNT and CDR2 FRNRAP. V dropped 0 bases and J dropped 4; count of bases not matched to a gene: 9. The CDR3 protein is CASGLVKGTGNGYGYTF. CDR3 nucleotides: TGTGCTAGTGGTTTGGTAAAGGGGACAGGGAACGGCTATGGCTACACCTTC.

The chain uses TRBV20-1 and TRBJ2-5, with TRBD1 matching 7 bases. The germline CDR1 and CDR2 sequences are DFQATT and SNEGSKA (reference sequence). Trimming cost V 6 bases and J 5 bases; bases outside gene matches: 6. The length of the CDR3 is 12 residues. In DNA form, the CDR3 reads TGCAGTGCCCAGGGGGAGTCGGAGACCCAGTACTTC. Protein: CSAQGESETQYF.

By its share, this clonotype is medium-sized. The chain uses TRBV2 and TRBJ1-2; D may be TRBD1 (5 bases). There are 12 residues in the CDR3. The germline V and J ends were trimmed by 6 bases and 0 bases, with 5 bases remaining between them. CDR1 SNHLY and CDR2 FYNNEI come from the germline V gene. CDR3: CASRTANYGYTF. CDR3 nucleotides: TGTGCCAGCAGGACAGCTAACTATGGCTACACCTTC.

This chain links TRBV9 with TRBJ2-3; 8 bases are shared with TRBD1. V was clipped by 4 bases and J by 13 bases; unmatched bases: 14. This CDR3 is 14 amino acids long. Germline CDR1 and CDR2: SGDLS and YYNGEE. CDR3 nucleotides: TGTGCCAGCAGCTCCGGGACAGGTGAAACAGGAGAGTATTTT. Translation gives CASSSGTGETGEYF. Looking up the rest from reference TRBV9 and TRBJ2-3 gives the full variable domain: DSGVTQTPKHLITATGQRVTLRCSPRSGDLSVYWYQQSLDQGLQFLIQYYNGEERAKGNILERFSAQQFPDLHSELNLSSLELGDSALYFCASSSGTGETGEYFGPGTRLTVL.

Many counts were recorded for this clonotype. The gene calls are TRBV7-2 and TRBJ1-1; 7 bases are shared with TRBD1. The V and J ends lost 10 bases and 0 bases, in that order; junction bases with no gene match: 5. CDR1 is SGHTA, CDR2 FQGNSA, per germline. This CDR3 is 13 amino acids long. The CDR3 loop reads CATQQGMNTEAFF. The CDR3 DNA reads TGTGCCACTCAACAGGGGATGAACACTGAAGCTTTCTTT.

In its sample, this clonotype was seen once. This chain links TRBV20-1 with TRBJ2-3; D may correspond to TRBD1 or TRBD2 (5 bases each). V lost 6 bases to trimming and J lost 3 bases, with 13 bases between them. Germline lookup yields CDR1 DFQATT and CDR2 SNEGSKA (reference sequence). The CDR3 has 13 amino acids. The CDR3 DNA follows: TGCAGTGCCCGTGGGGGAATGACAGATACGCAGTATTTT. Amino acids: CSARGGMTDTQYF.

The V and J genes are TRBV2 and TRBJ2-5; 10 bases are shared with TRBD1. The germline V gene encodes CDR1 SNHLY and CDR2 FYNNEI. The CDR3 has 15 amino acids. The V and J ends lost 0 bases and 5 bases, in that order; junction bases with no gene match: 3. The DNA of the CDR3 is TGTGCCAGCAGTGAAGCGGGACAGGGGCGGGAGACCCAGTACTTC. It codes for CASSEAGQGRETQYF.

The chain is built from TRBV9 and TRBJ2-7; D may be TRBD2 (6 bases). Germline values: CDR1 SGDLS, CDR2 YYNGEE. Trimming shortened V by 4 bases and J by 1 base, and 12 bases separated the two germline ends. This CDR3 spans 14 amino acids. The CDR3 DNA sequence: TGTGCCAGCAGCCAGGTGGGGGGTTCCTACGAGCAGTACTTC. Protein: CASSQVGGSYEQYF.